This T cell receptor beta chain appears in the sequencing data of a study of blood T cell repertoires in COVID-19. Across the whole study: Specimens from acute and convalescent COVID-19 originated in the United States, Italy and Spain. In each case, the material was cDNA or gDNA derived from T cells, B-cell-depleted T cells, or PBMCs.

In the authors' workflow: Amplified reference gene primers provided the basis for estimating nucleated cell counts. Libraries were prepared by immunoSEQ multiplex PCR; TCRdb keeps only in-frame clonotypes and omits some of them. V, J and clone size derive from that table, while D and trimming were established from the DNA sequence. The repertoire holds 150,000 or so clones, with about 80% as singletons. Material: peripheral blood. The TCR was taken from a woman aged 60-75 years with acute or convalescent COVID-19.

The CDR3 is CATSLAGVTYEQYF. The DNA of the CDR3 is TGTGCCACCAGCCTAGCGGGGGTAACCTACGAGCAGTACTTC. This sequence joins TRBV15 and TRBJ2-7, with TRBD2 matching 10 bases. The ends lost 5 bases at V and 2 bases at J; junction bases unmatched: 3. CDR3 length equals 14 residues. Germline V lookup: CDR1 LNHNV, CDR2 YYDKDF (reference sequence).